This T cell receptor (beta chain) comes out of a study of blood T cell repertoires in COVID-19. Study-wide context: Collection of acute and convalescent COVID-19 samples took place in the United States, Italy and Spain. Sample material is recorded as cDNA or gDNA derived from T cells, B-cell-depleted T cells, or PBMCs.

Methods used by the authors: Amplification of reference gene primers provided the estimated nucleated cell counts. TCRdb's copy holds only in-frame clones and misses some; the assay was immunoSEQ multiplex PCR. The D gene and trimming were derived from the DNA, and the V and J assignments and clone size from that table. Here the sample spans around 25,000 clones, approximately 68% being singletons. Germline V lookup: CDR1 MDHEN, CDR2 SYDVKM. V shed 8 bases and J 7 bases; nucleotides not matched to a gene: 8. The CDR3 extends over 14 amino acids. Input material: peripheral blood. The chain links TRBV28 to TRBJ1-4; 9 bases fit TRBD1. This clonotype originated in a woman older than 75 with acute or convalescent COVID-19. The CDR3 sequence: CASCSGQGCEKLFF. In DNA, the CDR3 is TGTGCCAGCTGCAGTGGACAGGGGTGTGAAAAACTGTTTTTT.